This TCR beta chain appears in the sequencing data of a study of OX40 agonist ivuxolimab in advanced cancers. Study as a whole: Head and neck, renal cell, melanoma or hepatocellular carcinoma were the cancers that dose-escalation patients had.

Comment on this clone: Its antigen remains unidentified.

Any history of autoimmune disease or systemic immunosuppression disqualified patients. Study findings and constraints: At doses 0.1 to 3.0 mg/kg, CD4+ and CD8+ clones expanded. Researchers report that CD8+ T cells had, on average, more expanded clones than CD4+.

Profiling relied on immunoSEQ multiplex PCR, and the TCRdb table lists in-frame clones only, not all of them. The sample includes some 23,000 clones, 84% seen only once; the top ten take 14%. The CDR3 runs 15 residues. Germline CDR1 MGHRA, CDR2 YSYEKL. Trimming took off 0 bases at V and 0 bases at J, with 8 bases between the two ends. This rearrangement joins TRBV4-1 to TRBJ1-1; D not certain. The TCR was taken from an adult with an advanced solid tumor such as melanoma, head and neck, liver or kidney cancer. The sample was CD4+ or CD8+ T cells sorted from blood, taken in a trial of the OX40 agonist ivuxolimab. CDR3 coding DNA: TGCGCCAGCAGCCAAGAGGAGCCCATGAACACTGAAGCTTTCTTT. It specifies CASSQEEPMNTEAFF.